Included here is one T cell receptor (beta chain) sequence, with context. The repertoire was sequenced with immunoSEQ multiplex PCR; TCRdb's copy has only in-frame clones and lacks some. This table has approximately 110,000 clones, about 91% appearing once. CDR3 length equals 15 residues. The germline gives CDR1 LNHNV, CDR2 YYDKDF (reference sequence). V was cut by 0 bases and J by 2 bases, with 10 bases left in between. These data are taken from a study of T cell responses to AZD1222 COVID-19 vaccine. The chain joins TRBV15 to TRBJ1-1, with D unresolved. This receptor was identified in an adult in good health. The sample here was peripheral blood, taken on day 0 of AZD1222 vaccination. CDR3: CATSRDKEINTEAFF. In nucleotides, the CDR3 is TGTGCCACCAGCAGAGATAAGGAGATAAACACTGAAGCTTTCTTT.